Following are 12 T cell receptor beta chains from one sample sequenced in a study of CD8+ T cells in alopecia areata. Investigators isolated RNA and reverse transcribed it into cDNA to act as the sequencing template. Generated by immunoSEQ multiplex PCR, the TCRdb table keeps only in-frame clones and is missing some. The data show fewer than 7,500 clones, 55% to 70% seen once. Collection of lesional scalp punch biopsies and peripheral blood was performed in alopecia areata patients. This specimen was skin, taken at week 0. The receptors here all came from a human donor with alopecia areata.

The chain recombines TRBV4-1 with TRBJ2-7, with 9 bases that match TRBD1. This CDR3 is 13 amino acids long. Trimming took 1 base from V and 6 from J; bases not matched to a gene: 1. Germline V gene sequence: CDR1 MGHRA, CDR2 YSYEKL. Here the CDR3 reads CASSQGQGGEQYF. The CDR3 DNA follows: TGCGCCAGCAGCCAAGGACAGGGGGGCGAGCAGTACTTC.

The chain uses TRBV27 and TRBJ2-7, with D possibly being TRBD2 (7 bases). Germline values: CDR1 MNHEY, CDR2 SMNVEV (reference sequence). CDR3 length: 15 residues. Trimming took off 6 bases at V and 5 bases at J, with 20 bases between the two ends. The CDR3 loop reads CASSYYGRGGNEQYF. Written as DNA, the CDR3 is TGTGCCAGCAGCTATTACGGCAGGGGAGGGAACGAGCAGTACTTC.

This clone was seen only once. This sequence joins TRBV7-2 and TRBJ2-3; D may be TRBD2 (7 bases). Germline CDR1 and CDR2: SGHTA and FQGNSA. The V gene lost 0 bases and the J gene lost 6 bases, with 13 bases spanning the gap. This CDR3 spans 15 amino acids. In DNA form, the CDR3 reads TGTGCCAGCAGCTTAGCGGGGGGGCGGGCGGATACGCAGTATTTT. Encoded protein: CASSLAGGRADTQYF. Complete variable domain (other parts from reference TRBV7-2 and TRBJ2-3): GAGVSQSPSNKVTEKGKDVELRCDPISGHTALYWYRQSLGQGLEFLIYFQGNSAPDKSGLPSDRFSAERTGGSVSTLTIQRTQQEDSAVYLCASSLAGGRADTQYFGPGTRLTVL.

Here the CDR3 DNA reads TGTGCCAGCAGCTTAGGGACGGGAATCAATCAGCCCCAGCATTTT. Amino acid sequence: CASSLGTGINQPQHF. The chain employs TRBV7-9 and TRBJ1-5, with D unresolved. The CDR3 is 15 residues long. V was trimmed by 1 base and J by 3 bases, leaving 10 bases between them. Per germline, CDR1 SEHNR and CDR2 FQNEAQ (reference sequence). The whole variable domain, filled in from reference TRBV7-9 and TRBJ1-5, reads DTGVSQNPRHKITKRGQNVTFRCDPISEHNRLYWYRQTLGQGPEFLTYFQNEAQLEKSRLLSDRFSAERPKGSFSTLEIQRTEQGDSAMYLCASSLGTGINQPQHFGDGTRLSIL.

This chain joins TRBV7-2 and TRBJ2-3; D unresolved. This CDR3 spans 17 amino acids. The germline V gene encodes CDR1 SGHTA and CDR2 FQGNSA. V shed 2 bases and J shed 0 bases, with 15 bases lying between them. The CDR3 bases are TGTGCCAGCAGCTTATCCGCAAAGACCGCTAGCACAGATACGCAGTATTTT. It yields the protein CASSLSAKTASTDTQYF.

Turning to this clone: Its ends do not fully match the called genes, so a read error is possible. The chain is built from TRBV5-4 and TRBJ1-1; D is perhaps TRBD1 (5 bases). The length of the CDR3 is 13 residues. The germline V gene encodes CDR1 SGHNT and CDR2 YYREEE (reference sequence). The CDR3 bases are TGTGCCAGCAGCGGTGGGGGTAACATTGAAGCTTTCTTT. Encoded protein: CASSGGGNIEAFF.

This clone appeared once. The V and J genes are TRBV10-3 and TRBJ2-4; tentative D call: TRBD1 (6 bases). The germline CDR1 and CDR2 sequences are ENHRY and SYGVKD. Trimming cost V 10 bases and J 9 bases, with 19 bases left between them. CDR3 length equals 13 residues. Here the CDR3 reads CASRTREGGIQYF. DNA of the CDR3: TGTGCCAGCCGGACAAGGGAAGGGGGCATTCAGTACTTC.

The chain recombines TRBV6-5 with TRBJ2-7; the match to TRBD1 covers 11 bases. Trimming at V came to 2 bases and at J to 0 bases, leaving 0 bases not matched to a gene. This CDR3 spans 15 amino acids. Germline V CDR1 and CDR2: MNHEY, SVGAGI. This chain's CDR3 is CASSYGTGGSYEQYF. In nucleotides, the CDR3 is TGTGCCAGCAGTTACGGGACAGGGGGCTCCTACGAGCAGTACTTC.

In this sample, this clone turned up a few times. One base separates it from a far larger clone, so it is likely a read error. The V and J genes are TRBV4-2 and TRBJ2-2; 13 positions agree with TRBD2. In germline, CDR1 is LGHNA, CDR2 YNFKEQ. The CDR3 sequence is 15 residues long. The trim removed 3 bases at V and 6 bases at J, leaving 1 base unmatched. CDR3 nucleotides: TGTGCCAGCAGCCACGGACTAGCGGGGGCCGGGGAGCTGTTTTTT. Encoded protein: CASSHGLAGAGELFF.

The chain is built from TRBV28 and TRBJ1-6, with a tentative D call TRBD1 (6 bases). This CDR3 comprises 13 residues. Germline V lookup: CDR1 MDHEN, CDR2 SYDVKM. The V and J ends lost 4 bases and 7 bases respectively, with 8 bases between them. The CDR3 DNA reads TGTGCCAGCAGTTGGACAGAGAATTCACCCCTCCACTTT. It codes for CASSWTENSPLHF.

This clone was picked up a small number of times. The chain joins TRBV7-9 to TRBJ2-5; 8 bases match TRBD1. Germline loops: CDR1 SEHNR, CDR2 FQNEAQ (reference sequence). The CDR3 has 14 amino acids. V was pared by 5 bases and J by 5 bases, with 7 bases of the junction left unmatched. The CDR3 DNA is TGTGCCAGCAGCGGCAGGGGGCTCGGGGAGACCCAGTACTTC. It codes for CASSGRGLGETQYF. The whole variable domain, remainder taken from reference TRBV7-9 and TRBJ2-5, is DTGVSQNPRHKITKRGQNVTFRCDPISEHNRLYWYRQTLGQGPEFLTYFQNEAQLEKSRLLSDRFSAERPKGSFSTLEIQRTEQGDSAMYLCASSGRGLGETQYFGPGTRLLVL.

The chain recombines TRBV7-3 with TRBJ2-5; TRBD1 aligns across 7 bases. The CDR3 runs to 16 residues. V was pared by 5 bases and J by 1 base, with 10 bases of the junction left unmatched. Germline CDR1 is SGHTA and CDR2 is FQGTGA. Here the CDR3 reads CASSPNQRDSQETQYF. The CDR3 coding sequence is TGTGCCAGCAGCCCGAATCAACGGGACAGCCAAGAGACCCAGTACTTC.